This T cell receptor beta chain was documented in a study of memory CD4+ T cells and cytomegalovirus serostatus. Study overall: Of the healthy Belgian adults, 9 or 10 were CMV seropositive and fewer than 30 seronegative. Study-level points and caveats: Suggested: most of the CMV-linked TCR signature lies in CD4+ memory cells. A US-trained random forest predicted CMV serostatus with median AUC around 0.92.

Details on this clone: Its target is not known.

The CDR3 is 15 residues long. V trimming: 5 bases; J trimming: 4 bases; junction bases outside the gene matches: 10. CDR1 and CDR2 (germline): SGHTA, FQGNSA. Libraries were prepared by immunoSEQ multiplex PCR; TCRdb keeps only in-frame clonotypes and omits some of them. The profile shows around 45,000 clones, over 60% of them singletons. The sort gate was single viable CD3+CD4+CD8-CD45RO+ cells for memory CD4+ T cells. The chain combines TRBV7-2 with TRBJ1-2; 7 bases align to TRBD1. The TCR comes from an adult in good health and CMV-seronegative. The sample taken for sequencing was memory CD4+ T cells from blood. This chain's CDR3 is CASSLTGLNAYGYTF. Written as DNA, the CDR3 is TGTGCCAGCAGCCTGACAGGGTTGAATGCCTATGGCTACACCTTC.